Detailed here is one TCR beta chain. The antigen remains unidentified. MiXCR was run by TCRdb on the 5' RACE reads, yielding one entry per CDR3 protein. The sample has 350,000 to 600,000 distinct CDR3 sequences; approximately 15% are singletons. This record comes from a study of identical twins. The CDR3 length is 14 residues. Germline lookup yields CDR1 KGHSH and CDR2 LQKENI. With 3 bases removed from V and 7 bases from J, the gap between germline ends came to 16 bases. Study-wide points: In zero-insertion analyses, partial confounding could arise from invariant MAIT and iNKT cells.

These data also formed part of another study, on yellow fever vaccine responses in identical twins.

This clonotype was obtained from a woman aged 18-29 years in good health. Material: CD4+ T cells sorted from blood. V usage is TRBV18 and J usage is TRBJ2-7, with TRBD1 as a possible D gene (6 bases). The CDR3 sequence is CASSPLGQTGEQYF. The CDR3 DNA sequence: TGTGCCAGCTCACCCTTGGGACAAACGGGGGAGCAGTACTTC. Together with reference TRBV18 and TRBJ2-7, the CDR3 gives the full variable domain: NAGVMQNPRHLVRRRGQEARLRCSPMKGHSHVYWYRQLPEEGLKFMVYLQKENIIDESGMPKERFSAEFPKEGPSILRIQQVVRGDSAAYFCASSPLGQTGEQYFGPGTRLTVT.